The clone carrying this T cell receptor (beta chain) showed up many times. What it recognizes is unknown. With V trimmed by 4 bases and J by 0 bases, 5 bases remained unmatched. The CDR3 totals 18 residues. Researchers took RNA transcripts and amplified the TCR beta CDR3 regions from them. A first-round RT-PCR of the TCR CDR3 used the HTBI primer set. TCRdb used MiXCR to reprocess the multiplex PCR reads, holding one entry per CDR3 protein. The sample consists of some 490,000 distinct CDR3 sequences, approximately 23% of them appearing once. This record comes from a study of T cells in Graves' hyperthyroidism and ophthalmopathy. Study observations and caveats: In the blood, most expanded thyroid clonotypes above 0.001 appeared as well. From stable hyperthyroidism, ophthalmopathy was set apart by a 13 V-J model. Ophthalmopathy got predicted by the model a median roughly 6.1 months before its onset.

The clonotype was recovered from a woman between 65 and 79 years old with Graves' ophthalmopathy. The V gene is TRBV12-3 or TRBV12-4, the J gene TRBJ2-1; 14 bases map to TRBD2. Sequenced input: blood. DNA for the CDR3: TGTGCCAGCAGTTCAAGACTAGCGGGAGGGAGCTCCTACAATGAGCAGTTCTTC. It specifies CASSSRLAGGSSYNEQFF.